This record concerns one T cell receptor beta chain sequence. Its antigen target is currently unknown. No much larger clone exists at a distance of one base, and base qualities are not known. The collaborating institutions used their own protocols to collect whole blood in K2EDTA tubes. For TCRbeta analysis, collaborators shipped samples in one of three forms: frozen whole blood, isolated PBMCs, or DNA extracted from either of those sample types. The data originate from a study of blood T cell repertoires in COVID-19 (dated by TCRdb to 2020 to 2022). A note on the overall study: Samples from collaborators originated in the United States, Italy and Spain and spanned both the acute and convalescent phases of COVID-19. Subjects who had been exposed to COVID-19, were actively infected with it, or had recovered from it provided the deeply sampled blood TCRbeta repertoires that made up the dataset. Sample metadata almost always included a de-identified subject ID, COVID-19 status, age in years and sex. The samples were drawn from two sources: the first 160 participants of the ongoing ImmuneRACE study, and about 1,300 subjects contributed by 6 global collaborators. The repertoires were released in a freely available public database meant as a resource for research on the immune response to SARS-CoV-2. The prospective study material was composed of cDNA or gDNA derived from T cells, B-cell-depleted T cells, or PBMCs. HLA class I and class II types, where available, came from metadata supplied by the sample provider rather than from assay-based typing.

At the junction V is shortened by 10 bases and J by 0 bases; bases outside the gene matches: 5. Reading the germline V gene (reference sequence) gives CDR1 SEHNR and CDR2 FQNEAQ. The CDR3 numbers 14 residues from cysteine through phenylalanine. CDR3 DNA is the only sequence kept; it has 42 bases, read in frame from the first base. General study outcomes and caveats: Clinical and demographic metadata were provided uncurated, with the amount varying by source and participant.

TCRbeta CDR3 regions were amplified from genomic DNA by means of the immunoSEQ Assay, a bias-controlled multiplex PCR. In the paper's pipeline: The number of nucleated cells in each sample was estimated by amplification of reference gene primers within the assay. To quantify the absolute abundance of each unique TCRbeta CDR3 rearrangement, sequence reads were collapsed and filtered. For each sample, productive Simpson clonality was calculated as the square root of Simpson's diversity index across productive rearrangements. TCRdb took this table from immuneACCESS and kept in-frame rearrangements with V and J called. Such tables lack part of the clones; where checked against another copy, unresolved V genes explain under half of the gap, and the rest is unexplained. V, J and clone size derive from that table, while D and trimming were established from the DNA sequence. A total of around 97,000 clones appear in this sample, more than 75% of them only once. The top ten clonotypes cover roughly 6% of the sample.

The V and J genes are TRBV7-9 and TRBJ2-1, with TRBD2 identical over 8 junction bases. The source material was peripheral blood. The sequence came from a human donor in a cohort sampled during active COVID-19. At the DNA level, the sequence is TGTGCCACACCGGGACTAGTCTCCTACAATGAGCAGTTCTTC. Translation gives CATPGLVSYNEQFF. With all but the CDR3 taken from the reference TRBV7-9 and TRBJ2-1 genes, the full variable domain is: DTGVSQNPRHKITKRGQNVTFRCDPISEHNRLYWYRQTLGQGPEFLTYFQNEAQLEKSRLLSDRFSAERPKGSFSTLEIQRTEQGDSAMYLCATPGLVSYNEQFFGPGTRLTVL.